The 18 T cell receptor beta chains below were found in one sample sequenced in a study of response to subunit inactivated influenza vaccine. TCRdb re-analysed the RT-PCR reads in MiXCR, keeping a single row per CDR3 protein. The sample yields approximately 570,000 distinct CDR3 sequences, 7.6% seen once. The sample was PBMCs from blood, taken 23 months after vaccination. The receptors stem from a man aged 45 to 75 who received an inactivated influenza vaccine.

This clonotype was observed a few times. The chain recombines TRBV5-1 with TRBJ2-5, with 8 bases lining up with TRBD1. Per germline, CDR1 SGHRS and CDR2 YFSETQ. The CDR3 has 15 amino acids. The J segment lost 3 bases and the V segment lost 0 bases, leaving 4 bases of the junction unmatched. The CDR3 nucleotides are TGCGCCAGCAGCTTGGGGACAGGGAGCGAAGAGACCCAGTACTTC. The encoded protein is CASSLGTGSEETQYF.

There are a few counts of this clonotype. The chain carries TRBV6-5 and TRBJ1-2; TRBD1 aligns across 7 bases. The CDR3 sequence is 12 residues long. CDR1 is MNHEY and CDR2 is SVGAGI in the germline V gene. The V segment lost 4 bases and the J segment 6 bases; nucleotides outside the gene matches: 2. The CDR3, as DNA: TGTGCCAGCAGTTCAGGGGGTCATGGCTACACCTTC. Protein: CASSSGGHGYTF.

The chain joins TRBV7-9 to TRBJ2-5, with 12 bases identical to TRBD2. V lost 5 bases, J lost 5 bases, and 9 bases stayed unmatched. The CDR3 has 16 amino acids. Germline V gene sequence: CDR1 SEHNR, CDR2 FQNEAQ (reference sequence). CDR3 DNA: TGTGCCAGCAGCCATCGACTAGCGGGAGAGTCGGAGACCCAGTACTTC. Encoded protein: CASSHRLAGESETQYF.

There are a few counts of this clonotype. The CDR3 DNA sequence: TGTGCCAGCAGCCAATCGACAGGAGGAGAGACCCAGTACTTC. Translation gives CASSQSTGGETQYF. V gene TRBV16 combines with J gene TRBJ2-5; D might be TRBD1 (6 bases). Germline CDR1 is KGHSY and CDR2 is FQNENV. V dropped 0 bases and J dropped 4 bases, with 9 bases sitting between them. The CDR3 is 14 amino acids.

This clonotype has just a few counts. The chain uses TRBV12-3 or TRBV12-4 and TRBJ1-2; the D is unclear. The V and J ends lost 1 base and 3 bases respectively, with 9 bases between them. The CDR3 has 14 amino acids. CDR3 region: CASSLGTGYYGYTF. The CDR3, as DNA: TGTGCCAGCAGTTTAGGTACGGGGTACTATGGCTACACCTTC.

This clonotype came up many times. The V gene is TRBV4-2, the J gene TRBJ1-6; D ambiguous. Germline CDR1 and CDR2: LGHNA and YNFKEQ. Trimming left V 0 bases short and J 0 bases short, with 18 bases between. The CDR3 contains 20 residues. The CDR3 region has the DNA TGTGCCAGCAGCCAAGACGGGGTTAAAGGAGGATACTCCTATAATTCACCCCTCCACTTT. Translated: CASSQDGVKGGYSYNSPLHF.

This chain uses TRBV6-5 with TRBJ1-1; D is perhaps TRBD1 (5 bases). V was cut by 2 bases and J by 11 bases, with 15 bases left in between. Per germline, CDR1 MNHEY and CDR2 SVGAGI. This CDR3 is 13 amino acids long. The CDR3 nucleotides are TGTGCCAGCAGTTACGGGCAGGGCCCAGAGGCTTTCTTT. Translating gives CASSYGQGPEAFF.

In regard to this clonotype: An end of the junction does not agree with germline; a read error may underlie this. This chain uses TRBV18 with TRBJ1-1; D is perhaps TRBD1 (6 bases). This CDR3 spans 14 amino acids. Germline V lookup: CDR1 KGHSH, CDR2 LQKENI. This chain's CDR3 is CASSPIAGDTEASF. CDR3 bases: TGTGCCAGCTCACCAATAGCAGGGGACACTGAAGCTTCCTTT.

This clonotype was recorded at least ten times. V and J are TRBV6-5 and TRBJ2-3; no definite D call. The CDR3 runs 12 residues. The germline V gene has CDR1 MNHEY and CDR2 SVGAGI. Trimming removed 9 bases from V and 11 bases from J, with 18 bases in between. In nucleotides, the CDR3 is TGTGCCAGTTCCGATGGTGGATCTAAGCAGTATTTT. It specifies CASSDGGSKQYF.

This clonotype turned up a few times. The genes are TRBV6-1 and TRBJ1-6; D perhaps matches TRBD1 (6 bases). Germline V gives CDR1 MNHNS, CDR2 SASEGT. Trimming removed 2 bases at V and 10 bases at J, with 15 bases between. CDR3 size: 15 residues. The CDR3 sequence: CASSELTGVVSPLHF. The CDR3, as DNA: TGTGCCAGCAGTGAATTGACAGGAGTGGTCTCACCCCTCCACTTT.

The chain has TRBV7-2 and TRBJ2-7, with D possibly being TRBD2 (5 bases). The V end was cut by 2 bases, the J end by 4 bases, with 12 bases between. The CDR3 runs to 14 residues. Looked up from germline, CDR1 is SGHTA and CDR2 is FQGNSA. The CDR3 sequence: CASSLMGSPYEQYF. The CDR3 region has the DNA TGTGCCAGCAGCTTAATGGGGAGTCCGTACGAGCAGTACTTC.

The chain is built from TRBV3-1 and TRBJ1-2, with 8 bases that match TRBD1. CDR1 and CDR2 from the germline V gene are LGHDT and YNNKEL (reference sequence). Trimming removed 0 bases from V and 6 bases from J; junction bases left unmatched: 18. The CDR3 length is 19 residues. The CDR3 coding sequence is TGTGCCAGCAGCCAAGATTCTTTGGGACAGGCTCTCCGCAGAGATGGCTACACCTTC. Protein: CASSQDSLGQALRRDGYTF.

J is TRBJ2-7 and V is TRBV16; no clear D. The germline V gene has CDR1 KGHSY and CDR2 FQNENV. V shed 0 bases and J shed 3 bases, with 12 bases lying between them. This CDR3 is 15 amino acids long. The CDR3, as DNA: TGTGCCAGCAGCCAATCCCCCGGAGCCCACTACGAGCAGTACTTC. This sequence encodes CASSQSPGAHYEQYF.

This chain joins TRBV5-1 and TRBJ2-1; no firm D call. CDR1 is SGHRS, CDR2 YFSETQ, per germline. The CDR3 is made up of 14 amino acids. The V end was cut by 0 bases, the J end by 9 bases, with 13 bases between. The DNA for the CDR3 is TGCGCCAGCAGCTTGGGCGGTCCCTCCGTTGAGCAGTTCTTC. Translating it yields CASSLGGPSVEQFF.

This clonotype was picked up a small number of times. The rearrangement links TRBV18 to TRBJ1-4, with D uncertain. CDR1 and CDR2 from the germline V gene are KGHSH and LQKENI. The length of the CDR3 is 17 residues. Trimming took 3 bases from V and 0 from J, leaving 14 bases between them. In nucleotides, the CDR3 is TGTGCCAGCTCACCTCGACTCGGACCGGCAACTAATGAAAAACTGTTTTTT. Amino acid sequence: CASSPRLGPATNEKLFF.

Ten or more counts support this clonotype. CDR3 protein: CSAPEAGHNTGELFF. As DNA, the CDR3 is TGCAGTGCCCCCGAGGCGGGACACAACACCGGGGAGCTGTTTTTT. J is TRBJ2-2 and V is TRBV20-1; D might be TRBD1 or TRBD2, each matching 6 bases. Trimming pared 6 bases from V and 2 bases from J, leaving 16 bases between. CDR3 length: 15 residues. CDR1 and CDR2 from the germline V gene are DFQATT and SNEGSKA (reference sequence).

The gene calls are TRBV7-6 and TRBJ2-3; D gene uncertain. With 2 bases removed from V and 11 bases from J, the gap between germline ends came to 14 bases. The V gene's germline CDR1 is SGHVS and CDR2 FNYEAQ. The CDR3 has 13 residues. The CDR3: CASSLTANSGQYF. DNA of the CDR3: TGTGCCAGCAGCTTAACAGCGAACTCGGGGCAGTATTTT.

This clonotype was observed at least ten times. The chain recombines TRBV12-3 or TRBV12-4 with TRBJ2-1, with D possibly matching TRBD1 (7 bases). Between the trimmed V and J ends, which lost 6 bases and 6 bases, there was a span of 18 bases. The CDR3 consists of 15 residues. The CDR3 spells CASRSRDSLSNEQFF. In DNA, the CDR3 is TGTGCCAGCAGGTCGCGGGACAGTCTAAGCAATGAGCAGTTCTTC.